This T cell receptor beta chain originates from a study of blood T cells in healthy people across ages. Study summary: For every two T cells, template switching captured about one barcoded beta molecule.

This CDR3 is 13 amino acids long. Germline V gene lookup returns CDR1 SNHLY and CDR2 FYNNEI. V was cut by 2 bases and J by 3 bases, with 6 bases left in between. The second PCR ran roughly 6 to 12 cycles with a sample-barcoded 5' primer and J-beta primers. TCRdb redid the calling of the 5' RACE reads with MiXCR, one entry per CDR3 protein. The sample consists of 700,000 to 1,000,000 distinct CDR3 sequences, more than 40% of them appearing once. Donors were systemically healthy Caucasian individuals from Russia aged 6 to 90 years. Study-wide points: In long-lived donors, naive CD4+ cell counts and diversity exceeded those of aged donors.

About this clonotype: Its matching antigen is unknown.

The material sequenced was blood. The chain employs TRBV2 and TRBJ2-3; D not certain. The receptor was derived from a man aged 60 to 75 in good health. CDR3 in DNA: TGTGCCAGCAGTGAAAAAGGGACAGATACGCAGTATTTT. Its protein is CASSEKGTDTQYF.